This T cell receptor beta chain was recorded in a study of shared clonotypes between healthy human individuals. For the study at large: CD4 naive and memory got three plates each, CD8 naive two, CD8 memory one.

Deep-level running was used for the assay. Original methodology: Owing to the provision of junction-only sequences devoid of quality scores by immunoSEQ, filtering differed. Some clones are missing from TCRdb's copy, which holds only in-frame ones; the method was immunoSEQ multiplex PCR. The DNA gave D and trimming, while V, J and clone size come from that table. The sample lists more than 2 million clones; 85% to 95% were seen once. V was clipped by 2 bases and J by 6 bases, with 16 bases between them. This CDR3 comprises 16 residues. Germline V lookup: CDR1 MGHRA, CDR2 YSYEKL. Sequenced material: naive CD4+ T cells sorted from blood. The subset was: CD45RA+ positively selected. The source of this sequence is a man aged 18 to 30 in good health. This chain links TRBV4-1 with TRBJ2-2, with a possible D match to TRBD1 (6 bases). In nucleotides, the CDR3 is TGCGCCAGCAGCCAACCCGGACAGACCAAGGCCGGGGAGCTGTTTTTT. This codes for CASSQPGQTKAGELFF.